Listed here are 30 T cell receptor beta chains from one sample, sequenced in a study of shared clonotypes between healthy human individuals. The table came from immunoSEQ multiplex PCR; TCRdb's copy has only in-frame clones and leaves some out. The sample has about 2.3 million clones; 80% to 95% are singletons. Sequencing was carried out using naive CD4+ T cells from PBMCs. Subset specified: CD45RA+ positively selected. These receptors came from a man aged 18 to 29 in good health. Some clones in this sample may be carry-over from other donors' samples.

This chain connects TRBV10-1 to TRBJ2-2; tentative D call: TRBD1 (6 bases). This CDR3 region has 13 residues. Per germline, CDR1 WNHNN and CDR2 SYGVQD (reference sequence). The V and J ends lost 6 bases and 5 bases respectively, with 10 bases between them. The CDR3 DNA is TGCGCCAGCAGAACAGGGTTGACCGGGGAGCTGTTTTTT. Translation gives CASRTGLTGELFF.

This clone appeared a single time. The V call is TRBV9, the J call TRBJ2-1; 7 bases are shared with TRBD2. Germline values: CDR1 SGDLS, CDR2 YYNGEE. The J segment lost 7 bases and the V segment lost 4 bases, leaving 17 bases of the junction unmatched. This CDR3 comprises 17 residues. Here the CDR3 DNA reads TGTGCCAGCAGCCGCCTTGGGGGGGAGGGTCTGGTTAATGAGCAGTTCTTC. It codes for CASSRLGGEGLVNEQFF.

The rearrangement links TRBV28 to TRBJ1-2, with D tentatively TRBD1 (5 bases). The length of the CDR3 is 12 residues. From germline, CDR1 is MDHEN and CDR2 SYDVKM. The germline V and J ends were trimmed by 6 bases and 5 bases, with 10 bases remaining between them. CDR3 sequence (DNA): TGTGCCAGCAGGATTCCAGGGTATGGCTACACCTTC. It encodes CASRIPGYGYTF.

This chain uses TRBV7-9 with TRBJ2-1, with D unresolved. Per germline, CDR1 SEHNR and CDR2 FQNEAQ (reference sequence). This CDR3 spans 17 amino acids. Trimming removed 5 bases from V and 0 bases from J, with 17 bases in between. The CDR3 DNA is TGTGCCAGCAGCACCACCCCTGGCGCCAGCTCCTACAATGAGCAGTTCTTC. Translation gives CASSTTPGASSYNEQFF.

This clone turned up a few times. This sequence joins TRBV7-3 and TRBJ2-2, with D unresolved. The germline V gene has CDR1 SGHTA and CDR2 FQGTGA. Trimming removed 5 bases from V and 5 bases from J, with 0 bases in between. The CDR3 runs to 10 residues. CDR3 sequence reads: CASSTGELFF. CDR3 in DNA: TGTGCCAGCAGCACCGGGGAGCTGTTTTTT.

The chain has TRBV10-3 and TRBJ2-7; no reliable D call. Looked up from germline, CDR1 is ENHRY and CDR2 is SYGVKD. This CDR3 has 14 residues. V lost 3 bases and J 0 bases, leaving 9 bases between the germline ends. The CDR3 loop is CAISEVSSSYEQYF. CDR3 sequence (DNA): TGTGCCATCAGTGAAGTATCAAGCTCCTACGAGCAGTACTTC.

This chain uses TRBV5-1 with TRBJ2-5; D is ambiguous. The CDR3 runs to 14 residues. V lost 0 bases and J lost 5, with 11 bases in between. CDR1 is SGHRS, CDR2 YFSETQ, per germline. The CDR3 here is CASSLEGASETQYF. The CDR3 DNA reads TGCGCCAGCAGCTTGGAGGGCGCCTCGGAGACCCAGTACTTC.

The V and J genes are TRBV28 and TRBJ2-7; 12 bases are a match to TRBD2. Germline V gene data show CDR1 as MDHEN and CDR2 as SYDVKM. The J segment lost 5 bases and the V segment lost 6 bases, leaving 8 bases of the junction unmatched. CDR3 length: 15 amino acids. The CDR3 loop reads CASRSLAGGDHEQYF. The DNA of the CDR3 is TGTGCCAGCAGGTCTCTAGCGGGAGGGGACCACGAGCAGTACTTC.

The rearrangement uses TRBV30 and TRBJ2-5; 8 positions match TRBD1. The CDR3 is made up of 13 amino acids. Germline V lookup: CDR1 GTSNPN, CDR2 SVGIG (reference sequence). The trim removed 3 bases at V and 4 bases at J, leaving 4 bases unmatched. As DNA, the CDR3 is TGTGCCTGGAGCCAGGGGGCCGGAGAGACCCAGTACTTC. This sequence encodes CAWSQGAGETQYF.

The gene calls are TRBV4-1 and TRBJ2-2; 8 nucleotides agree with TRBD2. The V gene end was trimmed by 4 bases and the J gene end by 3 bases; junction bases not matched to a gene: 7. CDR1 is MGHRA and CDR2 is YSYEKL in the germline V gene. This CDR3 spans 16 amino acids. CDR3 coding DNA: TGCGCCAGCAGCCGCCCCGGGACTAGAGACACCGGGGAGCTGTTTTTT. This codes for CASSRPGTRDTGELFF.

This clone was seen once. The chain links TRBV6-1 to TRBJ2-7, with 7 bases lining up with TRBD1. Germline-derived CDR1 and CDR2 are MNHNS and SASEGT. This CDR3 has 15 amino acids. V shed 5 bases, J shed 3 bases, and the junction held 10 bases outside the gene matches. The DNA of the CDR3 is TGTGCCAGCAGTCAACCGGGACAGTTACTCTACGAGCAGTACTTC. It encodes CASSQPGQLLYEQYF.

The rearrangement links TRBV7-2 to TRBJ2-6, with unresolved D. This CDR3 has 15 residues. V lost 1 base and J 3 bases, leaving 7 bases between the germline ends. Germline CDR1 SGHTA, CDR2 FQGNSA. This CDR3 reads CASSLVQYGANVLTF. The DNA of the CDR3 is TGTGCCAGCAGCTTAGTGCAGTATGGGGCCAACGTCCTGACTTTC.

The chain carries TRBV5-1 and TRBJ2-3; maybe TRBD2 (6 bases). Germline V gene sequence: CDR1 SGHRS, CDR2 YFSETQ. The CDR3 extends over 16 amino acids. The V end lost 3 bases, the J end lost 1 base, and 15 bases lay between the germline ends. For the CDR3, the DNA is TGCGCCAGCAGCTGGGGGGATAGGGATCGCACAGATACGCAGTATTTT. It yields the protein CASSWGDRDRTDTQYF.

The chain links TRBV6-1 to TRBJ2-1; TRBD2 matches 7 bases. Germline lookup yields CDR1 MNHNS and CDR2 SASEGT. V dropped 2 bases and J dropped 1; count of bases not matched to a gene: 5. This CDR3 contains 16 residues. Here the CDR3 reads CASSEFSGPSYNEQFF. CDR3 DNA sequence: TGTGCCAGCAGTGAATTTAGCGGGCCTTCCTACAATGAGCAGTTCTTC.

The rearrangement uses TRBV4-2 and TRBJ1-3; no clear D. CDR1 is LGHNA, CDR2 YNFKEQ, per germline. V shed 0 bases and J shed 8 bases, with 5 bases lying between them. The CDR3 loop spans 12 amino acids. CDR3 nucleotides: TGTGCCAGCAGCCAAGATCGCTACACCATATATTTT. Translated, it gives CASSQDRYTIYF.

The chain joins TRBV6-5 to TRBJ2-1, with 14 bases lining up with TRBD2. The CDR3 is 15 residues long. Trimming at V came to 5 bases and at J to 12 bases, leaving 9 bases not matched to a gene. Per germline, CDR1 MNHEY and CDR2 SVGAGI. Written as DNA, the CDR3 is TGTGCCAGCAGTCCCGGGACTAGCGGGAGAACGTCGCAGTTCTTC. The encoded protein is CASSPGTSGRTSQFF.

The V and J genes are TRBV6-5 and TRBJ2-1; no clear D. V dropped 0 bases and J dropped 6 bases, with 12 bases sitting between them. Germline CDR1 and CDR2: MNHEY and SVGAGI. CDR3 size: 15 residues. In nucleotides, the CDR3 is TGTGCCAGCAGTTACTCGAGTCTCAGGCCCAATGAGCAGTTCTTC. Translating gives CASSYSSLRPNEQFF.

The chain links TRBV7-2 to TRBJ1-1; D gene unclear. Germline V gene sequence: CDR1 SGHTA, CDR2 FQGNSA. The CDR3 has 13 amino acids. The V and J ends lost 7 bases and 2 bases respectively, with 11 bases between them. In DNA, the CDR3 is TGTGCCAGCACCCAAGGGATTAACACTGAAGCTTTCTTT. It codes for CASTQGINTEAFF.

Only one count was recorded for this clone. Written as DNA, the CDR3 is TGTGCCAGCAGCAAGATCGCCGAGGCCGGGGAGCTGTTTTTT. Protein sequence: CASSKIAEAGELFF. This chain links TRBV7-9 with TRBJ2-2; D gene unclear. Germline CDR1 reads SEHNR; CDR2 reads FQNEAQ (reference sequence). With 5 bases removed from V and 6 bases from J, the gap between germline ends came to 13 bases. This CDR3 spans 14 amino acids.

The CDR3: CASSPGQILSYEQYF. Here the CDR3 DNA reads TGCGCCAGCAGCCCGGGACAAATCCTCTCCTACGAGCAGTACTTC. The rearrangement uses TRBV5-1 and TRBJ2-7; a possible D gene is TRBD1 (6 bases). The CDR3 runs to 15 residues. Per germline, CDR1 SGHRS and CDR2 YFSETQ. Deletions cut 4 bases from V and 0 bases from J, with 14 bases between.

To note about this clone: The same CDR3 also results from other DNA sequences found in this sample. The chain has TRBV5-1 and TRBJ2-3, with D perhaps matching TRBD1 (5 bases). The CDR3 is 14 residues long. V lost 2 bases to trimming and J lost 3 bases, with 10 bases between them. CDR1 is SGHRS and CDR2 is YFSETQ in the germline V gene. CDR3 DNA sequence: TGCGCCAGCAGCTTAAACCCAGGGACAGATACGCAGTATTTT. This codes for CASSLNPGTDTQYF.

The chain has TRBV7-8 and TRBJ2-5; a weak D match, TRBD1 (6 bases). The CDR3 contains 14 residues. Trimming removed 5 bases from V and 4 bases from J, with 14 bases in between. Germline CDR1 and CDR2: SGHVS and FQNEAQ. CDR3 coding DNA: TGTGCCAGCAGCCCTGGACAGTTCCGAGAGACCCAGTACTTC. This gives the protein CASSPGQFRETQYF.

V is TRBV27 and J is TRBJ1-2; D may be TRBD1 (6 bases). Deletions cut 5 bases from V and 5 bases from J, with 12 bases between. The CDR3 sequence is 13 residues long. The germline V gene encodes CDR1 MNHEY and CDR2 SMNVEV (reference sequence). CDR3 in amino acids: CASSPVGHYGYTF. CDR3 bases: TGTGCCAGCAGTCCCGTGGGACATTATGGCTACACCTTC.

The chain employs TRBV6-6 and TRBJ2-7; TRBD2 matches at 11 bases. Germline V gives CDR1 MNHNY, CDR2 SVGAGI (reference sequence). The length of the CDR3 is 16 residues. The V and J ends lost 0 bases and 2 bases, in that order; junction bases with no gene match: 3. Here the CDR3 reads CASSYSGLAATYEQYF. The CDR3 DNA is TGTGCCAGCAGTTACTCGGGACTAGCGGCCACCTACGAGCAGTACTTC.

J is TRBJ2-5 and V is TRBV29-1, with TRBD2 matching 8 bases. V trimming: 5 bases; J trimming: 5 bases; junction bases outside the gene matches: 16. The germline CDR1 and CDR2 sequences are SQVTM and ANQGSEA. This CDR3 has 16 residues. The CDR3 loop reads CSVLGGTRISLETQYF. CDR3 in DNA: TGCAGCGTTCTTGGGGGGACTAGAATCAGTCTGGAGACCCAGTACTTC.

The CDR3 nucleotides are TGTGCCAGCAGCCAATATTTAACCAGCACAGATACGCAGTATTTT. Translation: CASSQYLTSTDTQYF. The chain combines TRBV14 with TRBJ2-3; D remains unclear. The germline gives CDR1 SGHDN, CDR2 FVKESK. This CDR3 region has 15 residues. The V and J ends lost 2 bases and 0 bases respectively, with 9 bases between them.

The V gene is TRBV5-6, the J gene TRBJ1-5; a possible D gene is TRBD1 (6 bases). The CDR3 is 13 residues long. CDR1 is SGHDT, CDR2 YYEEEE, per germline. Trimming left V 0 bases short and J 8 bases short, with 9 bases between. This chain's CDR3 is CASSLGRGEPQHF. DNA for the CDR3: TGTGCCAGCAGCTTGGGCAGGGGTGAGCCCCAGCATTTT.

The chain couples TRBV7-2 to TRBJ2-1; 7 positions agree with TRBD1. This CDR3 has 15 amino acids. Looked up from germline, CDR1 is SGHTA and CDR2 is FQGNSA. Trimming removed 3 bases from V and 0 bases from J; junction bases left unmatched: 2. This CDR3 reads CASSFDRASYNEQFF. The DNA of the CDR3 is TGTGCCAGCAGCTTTGACAGGGCCTCCTACAATGAGCAGTTCTTC.

The chain combines TRBV18 with TRBJ1-1, with unresolved D. Germline CDR1 is KGHSH and CDR2 is LQKENI. The V gene lost 4 bases and the J gene lost 3 bases, with 9 bases spanning the gap. The CDR3 sequence is 13 residues long. This CDR3 is CASSLGTYTEAFF. The CDR3 nucleotides are TGTGCCAGCTCACTCGGCACTTACACTGAAGCTTTCTTT.

This chain joins TRBV4-2 and TRBJ1-1, with D tentatively TRBD1 (5 bases). Germline CDR1 and CDR2: LGHNA and YNFKEQ. The length of the CDR3 is 15 residues. The V end was cut by 0 bases, the J end by 2 bases, with 10 bases between. The DNA for the CDR3 is TGTGCCAGCAGCCAAGAGTCGGGGGGTAACACTGAAGCTTTCTTT. Protein sequence: CASSQESGGNTEAFF.